The sequence of this TCR beta chain was determined in a study of blood T cell repertoires in COVID-19. Whole-study context: COVID-19 samples from acute and convalescent phases originated in the United States, Italy and Spain. The analysed material was cDNA or gDNA that came from T cells, B-cell-depleted T cells, or PBMCs.

Authors' analysis steps: The authors estimated nucleated cell counts from reference gene primer amplification. Clones were read by immunoSEQ multiplex PCR, and TCRdb kept only the in-frame ones, dropping some. The V and J calls and the clone size are those of that table, but D and trimming were determined from the DNA. Of more than 85,000 clones in the sample, around 80% were seen once. The length of the CDR3 is 11 residues. Trimming removed 0 bases at V and 11 bases at J, with 7 bases between. In germline, CDR1 is LGHDT, CDR2 YNNKEL (reference sequence). This chain links TRBV3-1 (or the pseudogene TRBV3-2) with TRBJ1-2; D uncertain. This receptor was obtained from a man aged 60 to 75 with acute or convalescent COVID-19. Material for sequencing was peripheral blood. CDR3 nucleotides: TGTGCCAGCAGCCAAGAGGTGCGGTACACCTTC. Amino acid sequence: CASSQEVRYTF.